This T cell receptor (beta chain) was captured in a study of T cell repertoires in cytomegalovirus infection. TCRdb reprocessed the reads with MiXCR, giving one entry per CDR3 protein. The sample comprises around 550,000 distinct CDR3 sequences, 26% of which are singletons, and approximately 13% rests with the top ten. This clonotype was counted at least ten times. The CDR3 loop spans 15 amino acids. Germline V gene sequence: CDR1 SGHTA, CDR2 FQGNSA. V trimming: 7 bases; J trimming: 3 bases; junction bases outside the gene matches: 9. The receptor was isolated from a human donor in good health (CMV status not recorded). Some clones in this sample may be carry-over from other donors' samples. The V and J genes are TRBV7-2 and TRBJ2-1, with TRBD2 matching 7 bases. The sample consisted of PBMCs. The CDR3 DNA sequence: TGTGCCAGCACCTCCCGCGGGAGAGGCTACAATGAGCAGTTCTTC. Translated, it gives CASTSRGRGYNEQFF.